Each of the 30 T cell receptor beta chains below was sequenced from the same sample in a study of blood T cell repertoires in COVID-19. Profiled with immunoSEQ multiplex PCR; TCRdb holds only in-frame clones, not every one. The sample has approximately 330,000 clones, about 91% seen once. The specimen sequenced was peripheral blood. Receptors were obtained from a man aged 25-40 years with COVID-19, enrolled during active disease.

The chain recombines TRBV4-3 with TRBJ2-1; 8 bases align to TRBD2. The length of the CDR3 is 17 residues. The germline gives CDR1 LGHNA, CDR2 YSLEER. J was trimmed by 0 bases and V by 2 bases; bases with no gene match: 6. The CDR3 nucleotides are TGCGCCAGCAGCCAAAGACTAGCGCCGAGCTCCTACAATGAGCAGTTCTTC. Residues: CASSQRLAPSSYNEQFF.

This clone has a single count. This chain connects TRBV5-4 to TRBJ2-4; tentative D call: TRBD1 (6 bases). Trimming removed 2 bases from V and 0 bases from J, with 12 bases in between. The CDR3 sequence is 16 residues long. The germline gives CDR1 SGHNT, CDR2 YYREEE (reference sequence). The CDR3 here is CASSLGQTLAKNIQYF. The CDR3, as DNA: TGTGCCAGCAGCTTAGGACAGACCCTAGCCAAAAACATTCAGTACTTC.

The chain has TRBV6-6 and TRBJ2-5; a weak D match, TRBD1 (6 bases). Germline values: CDR1 MNHNY, CDR2 SVGAGI (reference sequence). The CDR3 has 13 residues. Between the trimmed V and J ends, which lost 8 bases and 2 bases, there was a span of 12 bases. As DNA, the CDR3 is TGTGCCAGCGGACGGGACATACAAGAGACCCAGTACTTC. Its translation is CASGRDIQETQYF.

This clone showed up just once. CDR3 amino acids: CASSGYRGRGHEQFF. CDR3 nucleotides: TGTGCCAGTAGTGGGTACAGGGGGCGGGGGCATGAGCAGTTCTTC. The chain has TRBV19 and TRBJ2-1, with TRBD1 identical over 9 bases. Germline lookup yields CDR1 LNHDA and CDR2 SQIVND (reference sequence). The CDR3 contains 15 residues. J gave up 8 bases and V 5 bases, and 10 bases lay outside the gene matches. The full variable domain, completed using reference TRBV19 and TRBJ2-1, is DGGITQSPKYLFRKEGQNVTLSCEQNLNHDAMYWYRQDPGQGLRLIYYSQIVNDFQKGDIAEGYSVSREKKESFPLTVTSAQKNPTAFYLCASSGYRGRGHEQFFGPGTRLTVL.

The rearrangement joins TRBV9 to TRBJ1-1; D remains unclear. The CDR3 consists of 14 residues. Germline CDR1 is SGDLS and CDR2 is YYNGEE. Trimming took 4 bases from V and 0 from J, leaving 10 bases between them. CDR3 DNA: TGTGCCAGCAGCCTTGGACTCCTGAACACTGAAGCTTTCTTT. It specifies CASSLGLLNTEAFF.

V gene TRBV19 combines with J gene TRBJ1-2; unclear D gene. The germline V gene encodes CDR1 LNHDA and CDR2 SQIVND (reference sequence). The CDR3 contains 15 residues. The V and J ends lost 3 bases and 0 bases respectively, with 11 bases between them. CDR3 in amino acids: CASSISVGPNYGYTF. The CDR3 DNA is TGTGCCAGTAGTATTAGCGTAGGTCCTAACTATGGCTACACCTTC.

The V gene is TRBV7-2, the J gene TRBJ2-7; TRBD1 is a possible D gene (6 bases). Germline CDR1 SGHTA, CDR2 FQGNSA. The CDR3 runs to 17 residues. Trimming pared 5 bases from V and 0 bases from J, leaving 20 bases between. The CDR3 nucleotides are TGTGCCAGCAGCCCCCGGAGGCAGGGGCCACTCTCCTACGAGCAGTACTTC. Its translation is CASSPRRQGPLSYEQYF. The full variable domain, its missing parts supplied by reference TRBV7-2 and TRBJ2-7, is GAGVSQSPSNKVTEKGKDVELRCDPISGHTALYWYRQSLGQGLEFLIYFQGNSAPDKSGLPSDRFSAERTGGSVSTLTIQRTQQEDSAVYLCASSPRRQGPLSYEQYFGPGTRLTVT.

This clone was detected only a few times. J is TRBJ1-2 and V is TRBV5-8, with 7 positions matching TRBD1. The CDR3 loop spans 15 amino acids. J lost 8 bases, V lost 0 bases, and 10 bases had no gene match. The germline CDR1 and CDR2 sequences are SGHTS and YDEGEE. The chain's CDR3 is CASSLGGDRANGYTF. DNA for the CDR3: TGTGCCAGCAGCTTGGGGGGAGACAGGGCCAACGGCTACACCTTC.

V and J are TRBV5-8 and TRBJ2-2; 9 positions match TRBD2. The J segment lost 1 base and the V segment lost 0 bases, leaving 7 bases of the junction unmatched. In germline, CDR1 is SGHTS, CDR2 YDEGEE. The CDR3 runs 18 residues. The CDR3 sequence: CASSLARTSARNTGELFF. The CDR3 DNA sequence: TGTGCCAGCAGCTTGGCCCGGACTAGCGCGCGGAACACCGGGGAGCTGTTTTTT.

DNA for the CDR3: TGTGCCAGCAGCTTAGGCTTGGGGGGGTCCTACAATGAGCAGTTCTTC. The encoded protein is CASSLGLGGSYNEQFF. V is TRBV11-3 and J is TRBJ2-1; 7 positions match TRBD2. This CDR3 is 16 amino acids long. CDR1 and CDR2 (germline): SGHNT, YENEEA. After removal of 1 base from V and 1 base from J, the junction contained 4 bases not matched to a gene.

The chain has TRBV2 and TRBJ2-4; TRBD2 matches 7 bases. This CDR3 contains 12 residues. CDR1 and CDR2 from the germline V gene are SNHLY and FYNNEI. The V gene end was trimmed by 6 bases and the J gene end by 9 bases; junction bases not matched to a gene: 5. Written as DNA, the CDR3 is TGTGCCAGCAGGCACGGACTAGGCATTCAGTACTTC. This codes for CASRHGLGIQYF.

The chain combines TRBV7-2 with TRBJ2-1; 10 bases are shared with TRBD1. Germline CDR1 SGHTA, CDR2 FQGNSA. The V segment lost 4 bases and the J segment 3 bases; nucleotides outside the gene matches: 3. The CDR3 loop spans 15 amino acids. The CDR3 DNA reads as TGTGCCAGCAGCTCTTGGACAGGGGGCTACAATGAGCAGTTCTTC. It encodes CASSSWTGGYNEQFF.

The J gene is TRBJ1-1, the V gene TRBV3-1 (or the pseudogene TRBV3-2); possible D gene TRBD1, 5 bases. The V end lost 7 bases, the J end lost 0 bases, and 9 bases lay between the germline ends. This CDR3 contains 13 residues. Germline V gene sequence: CDR1 LGHDT, CDR2 YNNKEL (reference sequence). The CDR3 coding sequence is TGTGCCAGCAAACAGGACGTGAACACTGAAGCTTTCTTT. This gives the protein CASKQDVNTEAFF.

This clone was picked up one time. This chain connects TRBV10-3 to TRBJ2-2, with 9 bases identical to TRBD2. The CDR3 runs 15 residues. Per the germline V gene, CDR1 is ENHRY and CDR2 is SYGVKD. V shed 7 bases and J 4 bases; nucleotides not matched to a gene: 7. CDR3 residues: CAIKKREDPTGELFF. The CDR3 DNA follows: TGTGCCATCAAGAAGCGGGAGGACCCCACCGGGGAGCTGTTTTTT.

The J gene is TRBJ2-7, the V gene TRBV10-3, with a possible D match to TRBD1 (6 bases). Trimming stripped 5 bases from V and 4 bases from J, with 12 bases between. The CDR3 is 13 residues long. Germline V gene lookup returns CDR1 ENHRY and CDR2 SYGVKD. In DNA form, the CDR3 reads TGTGCCATCAGTTCCTGGGACACTTACGAGCAGTACTTC. It encodes CAISSWDTYEQYF.

This clone was seen a few times. The V call is TRBV24-1, the J call TRBJ1-4; tentative D call: TRBD1 (5 bases). The V gene's germline CDR1 is KGHDR and CDR2 SFDVKD. The CDR3 loop spans 13 amino acids. V was pared by 4 bases and J by 6 bases, with 8 bases between. CDR3 protein: CATSEGGYEKLFF. The CDR3 nucleotides read TGTGCCACCAGTGAGGGGGGTTATGAAAAACTGTTTTTT.

The V and J genes are TRBV5-4 and TRBJ2-7; 7 nucleotides match TRBD1. The ends lost 6 bases at V and 6 bases at J; junction bases unmatched: 18. The CDR3 sequence is 16 residues long. CDR1 and CDR2 (germline): SGHNT, YYREEE (reference sequence). The CDR3 spells CASNDEGGLSGGEQYF. The CDR3 region has the DNA TGTGCCAGCAACGACGAAGGGGGCCTAAGTGGCGGCGAGCAGTACTTC.

This chain connects TRBV6-5 to TRBJ1-1; possible D gene TRBD1, 6 bases. CDR1 and CDR2 (germline): MNHEY, SVGAGI. V was cut by 4 bases and J by 5 bases, with 17 bases left in between. The CDR3 totals 15 residues. The CDR3, as DNA: TGTGCCAGCAGTTCGACCTACAGGGCGAGGACTGAAGCTTTCTTT. It is translated as CASSSTYRARTEAFF.

The chain recombines TRBV28 with TRBJ1-6; 12 bases fit TRBD1. There are 18 residues in the CDR3. Germline V gene data show CDR1 as MDHEN and CDR2 as SYDVKM. V trimming: 1 base; J trimming: 7 bases; junction bases outside the gene matches: 8. CDR3 in DNA: TGTGCCAGCAGTTTATCAACCGGGACAGGGGGCTCGAATTCACCCCTCCACTTT. Residues: CASSLSTGTGGSNSPLHF.

This clone was seen just once. The CDR3 region is CASSFDSFVGIQYF. CDR3 bases: TGTGCCAGCAGCTTTGACAGCTTTGTAGGCATTCAGTACTTC. The chain couples TRBV5-6 to TRBJ2-4, with a tentative D call TRBD1 (5 bases). The V and J ends lost 2 bases and 9 bases respectively, with 15 bases between them. Per the germline V gene, CDR1 is SGHDT and CDR2 is YYEEEE. This CDR3 spans 14 amino acids.

This sequence joins TRBV6-2 or TRBV6-3 and TRBJ1-6, with no clear D. The CDR3 extends over 14 amino acids. Germline loops: CDR1 MNHEY, CDR2 SVGEGT. The ends were cut back, 3 bases at V and 0 bases at J, with 3 bases in the middle. In DNA form, the CDR3 reads TGTGCCAGCAGTTATAGCTCCTATAATTCACCCCTCCACTTT. Amino acid sequence: CASSYSSYNSPLHF.

This clone is a singleton in its sample. This probably arose from a read error, given a far larger clone one base away. The chain combines TRBV3-1 (or the pseudogene TRBV3-2) with TRBJ1-2, with TRBD1 matching 8 bases. The junction had 1 base not matched to a gene; V was cut back by 3 bases and J by 4 bases. The CDR3 covers 13 residues. Germline CDR1 LGHDT, CDR2 YNNKEL (reference sequence). The CDR3 loop is CASSQGTGYGYTF. The DNA of the CDR3 is TGTGCCAGCAGCCAGGGGACAGGCTATGGCTACACCTTC.

This clone was seen just once. The chain carries TRBV7-2 and TRBJ1-1, with TRBD1 as a possible D gene (6 bases). This CDR3 region has 14 residues. Germline V gene sequence: CDR1 SGHTA, CDR2 FQGNSA. V lost 5 bases to trimming and J lost 11 bases, with 21 bases between them. The CDR3: CASSIKGVSGSAFF. The CDR3 DNA sequence: TGTGCCAGCAGCATCAAGGGGGTGTCGGGTTCGGCTTTCTTT.

V and J are TRBV15 and TRBJ1-2; D is unclear. The germline V and J ends were trimmed by 1 base and 8 bases, with 17 bases remaining between them. CDR3 length equals 15 residues. The germline V gene encodes CDR1 LNHNV and CDR2 YYDKDF (reference sequence). The CDR3, as DNA: TGTGCCACCAGCAGAGCATTCAACTCGAAAAAGGGCTACACCTTC. This translates into CATSRAFNSKKGYTF.

The chain links TRBV7-3 to TRBJ2-2; a possible D gene is TRBD2 (7 bases). The CDR3 extends over 17 amino acids. Trimming took off 5 bases at V and 6 bases at J, with 22 bases between the two ends. Germline CDR1 is SGHTA and CDR2 is FQGTGA. The CDR3 loop reads CASSPQRRGAEAGELFF. DNA for the CDR3: TGTGCCAGCAGCCCTCAACGTCGGGGGGCAGAGGCCGGGGAGCTGTTTTTT.

The chain is built from TRBV18 and TRBJ1-1; D is undetermined. The CDR3 is 14 amino acids. V shed 1 base and J shed 3 bases, with 9 bases lying between them. Looked up from germline, CDR1 is KGHSH and CDR2 is LQKENI. The CDR3 loop reads CASSPREGYTEAFF. CDR3 nucleotide sequence: TGTGCCAGCTCACCACGTGAGGGTTACACTGAAGCTTTCTTT.

The rearrangement uses TRBV5-1 and TRBJ2-3, with 8 bases lining up with TRBD2. The trim removed 2 bases at V and 5 bases at J, leaving 7 bases unmatched. Germline values: CDR1 SGHRS, CDR2 YFSETQ. The CDR3 extends over 15 amino acids. This CDR3 is CASSLTGLVGDTQYF. The CDR3 nucleotides read TGCGCCAGCAGCTTAACGGGACTAGTAGGAGATACGCAGTATTTT.

Of note for this clone: The sample has other DNA sequences that encode this CDR3 too. V usage is TRBV18 and J usage is TRBJ1-1; 9 bases are a match to TRBD1. Germline CDR1 is KGHSH and CDR2 is LQKENI. This CDR3 comprises 14 residues. Unmatched junction bases numbered 4, after V lost 3 bases and J lost 5 bases. CDR3 bases: TGTGCCAGCTCACCGACAGGGGGGAGAACTGAAGCTTTCTTT. It yields the protein CASSPTGGRTEAFF.

This clone was seen only once. The chain has TRBV21-1 and TRBJ2-7; no check of the table's D call, TRBD2, against the DNA was made. TRBV21-1 is shown as a pseudogene. This CDR3 comprises 20 residues. CDR3 DNA: TGTGCCAGCAGCAAAGCTGCTGCCAATGGGGCGGGAGAGAGGTCTCGTGAGCAGTACTTC. This sequence encodes CASSKAAANGAGERSREQYF.

The chain carries TRBV18 and TRBJ1-1, with 8 bases identical to TRBD1. The V and J ends lost 1 base and 4 bases, in that order; junction bases with no gene match: 11. This CDR3 has 17 amino acids. Looked up from germline, CDR1 is KGHSH and CDR2 is LQKENI. In DNA, the CDR3 is TGTGCCAGCTCACCACAGAGGACAGGGACCTTGGGCACTGAAGCTTTCTTT. It codes for CASSPQRTGTLGTEAFF.